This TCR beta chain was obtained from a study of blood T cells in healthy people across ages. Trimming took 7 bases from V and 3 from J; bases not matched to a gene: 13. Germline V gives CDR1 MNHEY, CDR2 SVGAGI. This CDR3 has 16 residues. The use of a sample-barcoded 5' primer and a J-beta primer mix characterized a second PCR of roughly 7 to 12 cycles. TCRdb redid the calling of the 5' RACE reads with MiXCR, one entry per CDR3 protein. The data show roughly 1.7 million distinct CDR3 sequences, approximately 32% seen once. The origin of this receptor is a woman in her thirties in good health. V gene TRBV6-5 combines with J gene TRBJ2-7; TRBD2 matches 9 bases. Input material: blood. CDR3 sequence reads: CASKGSREGRVYEQYF. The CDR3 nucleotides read TGTGCCAGCAAGGGCTCGCGGGAGGGCCGGGTCTACGAGCAGTACTTC.